The rows below give T cell receptor beta chains drawn from one sample of a study of blood T cells in healthy people across ages. In TCRdb, the 5' RACE reads were re-called with MiXCR into one record per CDR3 protein. The sample holds roughly 410,000 distinct CDR3 sequences, about 55% seen once. Sequenced material: blood. These TCRs come from a man aged 60 to 69 in good health. Both conserved end residues are trimmed from each CDR3. Size values are once, few and many counts, or a class for expanded clones, and some rows have none.

.,TRBJ1-5,TRBV6-2/TRBV6-3,ASSYSTASNQPRH
many,TRBJ2-5,TRBV7-9,ASSYPSGGLETQY
.,TRBJ2-5,TRBV4-3,ASSQAGKQETQY
.,TRBJ1-4,TRBV7-9,ASSLLVGGDTTNEKLF
few,TRBJ2-7,TRBV18,ASSLKLRDRGSYEQY
few,TRBJ2-4,TRBV6-5,ASLDSLAKNIQY
.,TRBJ1-1,TRBV28,ASSLPTGWGTEAF
few,TRBJ2-5,TRBV7-7,ASSLEAGEETQY
.,TRBJ2-5,TRBV12-3/TRBV12-4,ASSLSRRPETQY
.,TRBJ2-4,TRBV28,ASATRGRGSTQY
.,TRBJ1-6,TRBV7-8,ASSPNVGRVNSPLH
few,TRBJ1-1,TRBV20-1,SAKSGDTEAF
.,TRBJ2-3,TRBV20-1,SARPGLAGGRDTQY
few,TRBJ2-7,TRBV20-1,SARAIAGSYEQY
.,TRBJ1-6,TRBV7-2,ASSLRQTNSPLH
many,TRBJ2-7,TRBV12-3/TRBV12-4,ASSFGSRANEQY
.,TRBJ2-2,TRBV29-1,SVEGSRAGELF
.,TRBJ2-2,TRBV27,ASSFAGVPGELF
.,TRBJ2-7,TRBV6-5,ASSYLGMTTYEQY
.,TRBJ2-2,TRBV9,ASSVVTSGELF